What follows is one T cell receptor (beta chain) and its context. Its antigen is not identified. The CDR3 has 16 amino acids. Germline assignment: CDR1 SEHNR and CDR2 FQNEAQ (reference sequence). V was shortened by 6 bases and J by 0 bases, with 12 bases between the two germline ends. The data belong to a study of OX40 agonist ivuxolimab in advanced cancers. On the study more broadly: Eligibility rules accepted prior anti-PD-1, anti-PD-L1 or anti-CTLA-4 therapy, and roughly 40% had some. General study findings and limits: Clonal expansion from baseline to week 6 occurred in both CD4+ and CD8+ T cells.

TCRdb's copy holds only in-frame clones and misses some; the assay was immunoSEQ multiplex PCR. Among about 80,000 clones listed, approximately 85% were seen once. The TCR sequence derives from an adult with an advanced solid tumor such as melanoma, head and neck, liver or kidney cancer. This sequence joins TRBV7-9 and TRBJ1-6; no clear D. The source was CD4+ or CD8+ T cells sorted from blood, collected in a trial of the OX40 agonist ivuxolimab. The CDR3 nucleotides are TGTGCCAGCAGTACCGATTATAGCTCCTATAATTCACCCCTCCACTTT. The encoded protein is CASSTDYSSYNSPLHF.